This T cell receptor (beta chain) stems from a study of blood T cell repertoires in COVID-19. The overall study: Collection of acute and convalescent COVID-19 samples took place in the United States, Italy and Spain.

Per the study methods: By means of reference gene primer amplification, nucleated cell counts were estimated. Repertoires were generated with immunoSEQ multiplex PCR, while TCRdb's copy carries only in-frame clones and drops some. The V and J calls and the clone size are those of that table, but D and trimming were determined from the DNA. The sample has around 260,000 clones; around 87% are singletons. Germline assignment: CDR1 SGDLS and CDR2 YYNGEE. Trimming removed 0 bases from V and 6 bases from J, with 16 bases in between. CDR3 size: 15 residues. This chain links TRBV9 with TRBJ2-7; no definite D call. Sequencing was performed on peripheral blood. The origin of this receptor is a woman aged 45-60 years with acute or convalescent COVID-19. This chain's CDR3 is CASSVDGTVSGEQYF. CDR3 DNA sequence: TGTGCCAGCAGCGTAGATGGAACGGTCTCGGGCGAGCAGTACTTC.